This is a list of T cell receptor beta chains from one sample in a study of blood T cells in healthy people across ages. MiXCR, run by TCRdb on the 5' RACE reads, gives a single entry per CDR3 protein. Of about 640,000 distinct CDR3 sequences detected, about 30% appear once; the ten largest clones hold around 16%. The sequencing input was blood. The receptors were gathered from a woman of 80 years or more in good health. The CDR3 runs from the conserved cysteine through the conserved F or W. D genes are given only for firm matches. The size field is filled for only some rows; it gives once, few, many or a size class.

clone_size,j_call,d_call,v_call,cdr3_length,cdr3_aa,cdr3_nt
NA,TRBJ1-3,NA,TRBV7-2,14,CASSLEAQGNTIYF,TGTGCCAGCAGCTTAGAGGCTCAGGGGAACACCATATATTTT
few,TRBJ2-5,TRBD2,TRBV18,12,CASSQTTGGVYF,TGTGCCAGCTCACAGACGACGGGGGGGGTGTACTTC
many,TRBJ1-2,TRBD1,TRBV29-1,12,CSVRGTVYGYTF,TGCAGCGTAAGGGGGACAGTTTATGGCTACACCTTC
many,TRBJ2-1,TRBD1,TRBV15,15,CATSSLGTGMNEQFF,TGTGCCACCAGCAGCCTGGGGACAGGGATGAATGAGCAGTTCTTC
NA,TRBJ2-1,TRBD2,TRBV19,16,CASSGLAIRSYNEQFF,TGTGCCAGTAGTGGACTAGCAATACGCTCCTACAATGAGCAGTTCTTC
many,TRBJ2-7,TRBD2,TRBV4-2,17,CASSQVLSGGGSYEQYF,TGTGCCAGCAGCCAAGTTTTATCGGGGGGGGGATCCTACGAGCAGTACTTC
many,TRBJ2-1,NA,TRBV5-1,16,CASSFGAVSSYNEQFF,TGCGCCAGCAGCTTTGGAGCGGTAAGCTCCTACAATGAGCAGTTCTTC
NA,TRBJ1-5,TRBD1,TRBV7-2,15,CASSINRGSNQPQHF,TGTGCCAGCAGCATTAACAGGGGGTCAAATCAGCCCCAGCATTTT
NA,TRBJ1-2,TRBD1,TRBV27,13,CASSSTGVYGYTF,TGTGCCAGCAGTTCCACAGGGGTCTATGGCTACACCTTC
NA,TRBJ2-7,NA,TRBV20-1,14,CSASLGDSYNEQYF,TGCAGTGCGAGTCTCGGCGACTCCTACAATGAGCAGTACTTC
many,TRBJ2-5,NA,TRBV7-2,13,CASSPTGLETQYF,TGTGCCAGCAGCCCTACAGGGTTGGAGACCCAGTACTTC
few,TRBJ2-3,TRBD2,TRBV5-1,15,CASTGSGGPTDTQYF,TGCGCCAGCACGGGGAGCGGGGGGCCCACAGATACGCAGTATTTT
many,TRBJ2-7,TRBD1,TRBV4-2,17,CASSQSVPGTEAYEQYF,TGTGCCAGCAGCCAGTCCGTCCCCGGGACAGAGGCCTACGAGCAGTACTTC
few,TRBJ1-5,TRBD1,TRBV30,16,CACGTGDPPSNQPQHF,TGTGCCTGTGGGACAGGTGATCCACCTAGCAATCAGCCCCAGCATTTT
NA,TRBJ2-1,TRBD2,TRBV2,16,CANKTLAGAPYNEQFF,TGTGCCAACAAAACGCTAGCGGGGGCCCCCTACAATGAGCAGTTCTTC
many,TRBJ2-5,NA,TRBV5-1,17,CASSLGGSLPSQETQYF,TGCGCCAGCAGCTTGGGTGGGTCGCTACCATCACAAGAGACCCAGTACTTC
many,TRBJ2-1,NA,TRBV4-3,20,CASSQDWGSSDLCPYNEQFF,TGCGCCAGCAGCCAAGATTGGGGTTCTAGCGACCTTTGTCCCTACAATGAGCAGTTCTTC
NA,TRBJ1-1,TRBD1,TRBV10-3,13,CAISLGTGTEAFF,TGTGCCATCAGTTTAGGGACAGGGACTGAAGCTTTCTTT
many,TRBJ2-3,NA,TRBV18,13,CASSVDSTDTQYF,TGTGCCAGCTCAGTAGACAGCACAGATACGCAGTATTTT
NA,TRBJ1-1,NA,TRBV4-2,14,CASSRTPGSTEAFF,TGTGCCAGCAGCCGAACCCCGGGGAGCACTGAAGCTTTCTTT
many,TRBJ1-5,TRBD1,TRBV19,17,CASSILQGGTSNQPQHF,TGTGCCAGTAGTATCCTCCAGGGGGGTACGAGCAATCAGCCCCAGCATTTT
NA,TRBJ1-1,NA,TRBV2,13,CASSEAPSSLAFF,TGTGCCAGCAGTGAAGCGCCCTCGTCCCTCGCTTTCTTT
few,TRBJ2-5,NA,TRBV29-1,10,CSVTGVTQYF,TGCAGCGTTACGGGCGTGACCCAGTACTTC
many,TRBJ1-5,NA,TRBV20-1,13,CSARQVLNQPQHF,TGCAGTGCTAGACAGGTTCTCAATCAGCCCCAGCATTTT
many,TRBJ2-7,TRBD1,TRBV28,15,CASSSTGLRPYEQYF,TGTGCCAGCAGTTCGACAGGGCTCAGGCCCTACGAGCAGTACTTC
few,TRBJ2-1,NA,TRBV12-3/TRBV12-4,14,CASRGGASTNEQFF,TGTGCCAGCAGGGGGGGGGCCTCAACCAATGAGCAGTTCTTC
few,TRBJ2-7,TRBD1,TRBV5-1,15,CASSLGEGAGYEQYF,TGCGCCAGCAGCTTGGGCGAGGGGGCAGGGTACGAGCAGTACTTC
NA,TRBJ2-2,NA,TRBV2,14,CASSPGGMTGELFF,TGTGCCAGCTCTCCAGGGGGGATGACCGGGGAGCTGTTTTTT
many,TRBJ2-7,TRBD2,TRBV7-2,15,CASSLVLAGKYEQYF,TGTGCCAGCAGCTTAGTCCTAGCGGGGAAGTACGAGCAGTACTTC
NA,TRBJ2-7,TRBD1,TRBV7-8,15,CASSTTTGVLNEQYF,TGTGCCAGCAGCACAACGACAGGGGTGTTGAACGAGCAGTACTTC
many,TRBJ2-1,TRBD2,TRBV7-6,13,CASSYSGGGEQFF,TGTGCCAGCAGCTATAGCGGGGGGGGTGAGCAGTTCTTC
few,TRBJ1-1,NA,TRBV5-1,15,CASRPKGGRSTEAFF,TGCGCCAGCAGGCCCAAGGGGGGACGGAGCACTGAAGCTTTCTTT
NA,TRBJ2-3,NA,TRBV14,16,CASSQERTASTDTQYF,TGTGCCAGCAGCCAAGAAAGGACGGCTAGCACAGATACGCAGTATTTT
many,TRBJ2-7,NA,TRBV28,15,CASYAGTSPGREQYF,TGTGCCAGTTACGCGGGGACAAGCCCCGGGCGCGAGCAGTACTTC
many,TRBJ1-2,TRBD1,TRBV9,14,CASSIGTANNGYTF,TGTGCCAGCAGCATCGGGACAGCTAATAATGGCTACACCTTC
many,TRBJ2-3,NA,TRBV20-1,17,CSATKMLSGTNTDTQYF,TGCAGTGCTACCAAGATGCTCTCGGGAACGAACACAGATACGCAGTATTTT
many,TRBJ1-1,NA,TRBV5-1,17,CASSLRRGAGMNTEAFF,TGCGCCAGCAGCTTACGCAGGGGCGCGGGCATGAACACTGAAGCTTTCTTT
many,TRBJ1-4,NA,TRBV7-9,15,CASSPEPVRNEKLFF,TGTGCCAGCAGTCCCGAGCCAGTAAGAAATGAAAAACTGTTTTTT
many,TRBJ1-2,NA,TRBV6-5,13,CASRSAGYYGYTF,TGTGCCAGCCGATCGGCGGGGTACTATGGCTACACCTTC
many,TRBJ2-7,NA,TRBV20-1,12,CSGRPFSYEQYF,TGCAGTGGGCGACCGTTCTCCTACGAGCAGTACTTC
NA,TRBJ2-3,TRBD2,TRBV5-1,14,CASSVPGRVDTQYF,TGCGCCAGCAGCGTGCCAGGGAGGGTAGATACGCAGTATTTT
many,TRBJ2-7,NA,TRBV2,14,CASSRVDKPYEQYF,TGTGCCAGCTCCCGGGTAGATAAACCCTACGAGCAGTACTTC
once,TRBJ2-7,NA,TRBV12-3/TRBV12-4,15,CASSLYRGGPNEQYF,TGTGCCAGCAGTTTATACAGAGGGGGGCCGAACGAGCAGTACTTC
few,TRBJ2-7,NA,TRBV12-3/TRBV12-4,15,CASIPPGSVGNEQYF,TGTGCCAGCATCCCTCCCGGCTCCGTGGGAAATGAGCAGTACTTC
many,TRBJ1-2,NA,TRBV6-5,13,CASSKQEFYGYTF,TGTGCCAGCAGTAAACAGGAATTCTATGGCTACACCTTC
many,TRBJ2-7,TRBD2,TRBV7-2,19,CASSPRQGLAGGLSYEQYF,TGTGCCAGCAGCCCACGACAGGGACTAGCGGGGGGCCTCTCCTACGAGCAGTACTTC
NA,TRBJ1-6,NA,TRBV12-5,15,CASGTDSSANSPLHF,TGTGCTAGTGGAACGGACAGTTCCGCTAATTCACCCCTCCACTTT
many,TRBJ1-2,NA,TRBV12-3/TRBV12-4,12,CASSFTRLGYTF,TGTGCCAGCAGTTTTACCAGACTTGGCTACACCTTC
once,TRBJ1-6,TRBD1,TRBV7-9,15,CTSSRPTGAHSPLHF,TGTACCAGCAGCAGGCCGACAGGGGCTCATTCACCCCTCCACTTT
many,TRBJ2-1,NA,TRBV12-3/TRBV12-4,12,CASSLPYNEQFF,TGTGCCAGCAGTCTTCCTTACAATGAGCAGTTCTTC
many,TRBJ2-7,NA,TRBV20-1,14,CSAPREEGSYEQYF,TGCAGTGCCCCGAGGGAGGAAGGGTCCTACGAGCAGTACTTC